Here is one T cell receptor (beta chain) with its context. What it binds is not known. The repertoire was sequenced with immunoSEQ multiplex PCR; TCRdb's copy has only in-frame clones and lacks some. The sample has approximately 150,000 clones; around 88% are singletons. CDR3 length: 14 residues. Germline values: CDR1 MDHEN, CDR2 SYDVKM. Trimming pared 2 bases from V and 4 bases from J, leaving 8 bases between. The data derive from a study of T cell responses to AZD1222 COVID-19 vaccine. Whole-study results and caveats: Across the whole spike, CD4 TCRs peaked at regions 160-218 and 743-854. Reports say nearly half of spike-specific TCRs go after unmutated variant regions. Vaccination with two AZD1222 doses was followed by a rise in Spike-specific TCR breadth and depth.

This sequence originates from an adult in good health. Sequencing was performed on peripheral blood, taken on day 0 of MenACWY control vaccination. The chain employs TRBV28 and TRBJ2-2; the D call may be TRBD1 or TRBD2 (6 bases each). DNA of the CDR3: TGTGCCAGCAGTTTAGAGGGGGGCACCGGGGAGCTGTTTTTT. Amino acids: CASSLEGGTGELFF.